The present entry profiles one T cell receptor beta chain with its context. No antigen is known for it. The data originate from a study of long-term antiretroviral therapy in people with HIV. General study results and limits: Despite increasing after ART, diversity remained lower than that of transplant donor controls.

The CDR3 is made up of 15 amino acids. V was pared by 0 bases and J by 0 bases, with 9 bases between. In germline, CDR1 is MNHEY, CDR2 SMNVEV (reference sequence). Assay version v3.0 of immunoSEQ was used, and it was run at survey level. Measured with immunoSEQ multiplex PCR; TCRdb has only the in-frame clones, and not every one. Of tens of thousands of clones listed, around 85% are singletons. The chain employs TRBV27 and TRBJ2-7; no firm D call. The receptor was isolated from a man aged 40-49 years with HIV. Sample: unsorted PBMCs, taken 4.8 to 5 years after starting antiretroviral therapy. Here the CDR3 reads CASSLSSVDSYEQYF. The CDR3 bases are TGTGCCAGCAGTTTATCCTCTGTCGACTCCTACGAGCAGTACTTC.